This T cell receptor (beta chain) was sequenced for a study of blood T cells in healthy people across ages. The study, taken as a whole, reports: It was not possible, with unsorted PBMCs, to conclusively compare naive and antigen-experienced cells.

Healthy individuals of Caucasian origin from Russia, aged 6 to 90, served as donors. Each donor had ten milliliters of peripheral blood drawn. Every sample yielded at least 6.5 million isolated PBMCs. Ten or more counts support this clonotype. Its cognate antigen is unknown. Combining a sample-barcoded 5' primer with a J-beta primer mix, a second PCR ran for roughly 6 to 12 cycles. TCRdb called the 5' RACE reads again in MiXCR, with one record for every CDR3 protein. This sample has 1.5 million to 2 million distinct CDR3 sequences, with roughly 27% found just once. The V end lost 8 bases, the J end lost 6 bases, and 16 bases lay between the germline ends. The CDR3 totals 14 residues. CDR1 is MNHEY, CDR2 SVGAGI, per germline.

The source is a woman younger than 45 in good health. This chain connects TRBV6-5 to TRBJ2-2, with D maybe TRBD2 (7 bases). Sequencing was performed on blood. DNA of the CDR3: TGTGCCAGCCGGAGGGGAGGGGGTGCCGGGGAGCTGTTTTTT. Encoded protein: CASRRGGGAGELFF.